Presented here are 11 T cell receptor beta chains from one specimen sequenced in a study of post-analysis software for immune sequencing data. Study findings and constraints: Controls showed lower frequencies than patients for five TRBV segments, and TRBV5-6, TRBV5-1 and TRBV20-1 were among these.

Unique molecular identifiers had been added to the TCR beta cDNA libraries. TCRdb called the PCR reads again in MiXCR, with one record for every CDR3 protein. The sample lists 400,000 to 500,000 distinct CDR3 sequences; less than 40% were seen once. The antigens for these receptors are not known. Sample: blood. The receptors were sampled from a girl aged 2 to 10 with multiple sclerosis.

This clonotype turned up a few times. The chain recombines TRBV29-1 with TRBJ2-5; 8 positions match TRBD1. Per germline, CDR1 SQVTM and CDR2 ANQGSEA. This CDR3 is 18 amino acids long. J gave up 2 bases and V 1 base, and 15 bases lay outside the gene matches. The CDR3 here is CSVEGTADRGPGQETQYF. As DNA, the CDR3 is TGCAGCGTTGAAGGGACAGCAGACAGGGGACCCGGACAAGAGACCCAGTACTTC.

The gene calls are TRBV7-2 and TRBJ2-7, with D maybe TRBD1 (6 bases). Deletions cut 5 bases from V and 5 bases from J, with 19 bases between. CDR1 and CDR2 from the germline V gene are SGHTA and FQGNSA. This CDR3 has 15 residues. The CDR3 region is CASSNRDKMDHEQYF. CDR3 nucleotides: TGTGCCAGCAGCAACCGGGACAAGATGGACCACGAGCAGTACTTC. The variable domain in full, completed from reference TRBV7-2 and TRBJ2-7, reads GAGVSQSPSNKVTEKGKDVELRCDPISGHTALYWYRQSLGQGLEFLIYFQGNSAPDKSGLPSDRFSAERTGGSVSTLTIQRTQQEDSAVYLCASSNRDKMDHEQYFGPGTRLTVT.

This rearrangement joins TRBV6-2 or TRBV6-3 to TRBJ2-7; 11 bases are shared with TRBD1. The ends lost 6 bases at V and 1 base at J; junction bases unmatched: 5. The germline V gene has CDR1 MNHEY and CDR2 SVGEGT. The CDR3 is 15 amino acids. CDR3 loop: CASRPWDRGSYEQYF. The CDR3 DNA sequence: TGTGCCAGCAGGCCCTGGGACAGGGGGTCCTACGAGCAGTACTTC.

This clonotype was counted at least ten times. The rearrangement joins TRBV5-1 to TRBJ2-1; 7 bases match TRBD1. CDR3 length: 16 amino acids. The V gene's germline CDR1 is SGHRS and CDR2 YFSETQ. V gave up 5 bases and J gave up 3 bases; unmatched junction bases: 11. In DNA form, the CDR3 reads TGCGCCAGCAGAACCGGCAGACAGGGCAACTACAATGAGCAGTTCTTC. As protein: CASRTGRQGNYNEQFF. Using reference TRBV5-1 and TRBJ2-1 for the parts outside the CDR3, the full variable domain is KAGVTQTPRYLIKTRGQQVTLSCSPISGHRSVSWYQQTPGQGLQFLFEYFSETQRNKGNFPGRFSGRQFSNSRSEMNVSTLELGDSALYLCASRTGRQGNYNEQFFGPGTRLTVL.

The V call is TRBV20-1, the J call TRBJ2-1, with D unclear. The CDR3 runs to 12 residues. Germline V gives CDR1 DFQATT, CDR2 SNEGSKA (reference sequence). V gave up 3 bases and J gave up 3 bases, with 6 bases separating them. CDR3: CSARWGYNEQFF. The CDR3 nucleotides read TGCAGTGCTAGGTGGGGCTACAATGAGCAGTTCTTC.

A word on this clonotype: An end of the junction does not agree with germline; a read error may underlie this. The chain is built from TRBV27 and TRBJ2-7; D tentatively fits TRBD1 or TRBD2 (6 bases each). CDR3 length: 12 amino acids. Per germline, CDR1 MNHEY and CDR2 SMNVEV (reference sequence). DNA of the CDR3: TGTGCCGGCAGTTTAAGGGGGGACGAGCAGTACTTC. This codes for CAGSLRGDEQYF.

This clonotype was seen at least ten times. Written as DNA, the CDR3 is TGCAGTGCAGAGACGTATAGGGGGACCCAGTACTTC. This codes for CSAETYRGTQYF. This chain links TRBV20-1 with TRBJ2-5; a possible D gene is TRBD1 (5 bases). Deletions cut 6 bases from V and 7 bases from J, with 15 bases between. The germline V gene encodes CDR1 DFQATT and CDR2 SNEGSKA (reference sequence). The length of the CDR3 is 12 residues.

On this clonotype: Compared with germline, one end of the junction differs, possibly owing to a read error. The rearrangement links TRBV6-6 to TRBJ1-1; D possibly corresponds to TRBD1 (6 bases). Germline values: CDR1 MNHNY, CDR2 SVGAGI (reference sequence). This CDR3 is built from 15 residues. This CDR3 is CACSYPTGGPTEAFF. CDR3 DNA sequence: TGTGCCTGCAGTTACCCTACCGGGGGGCCCACTGAAGCTTTCTTT.

The sample holds a few counts of this clonotype. V and J are TRBV7-6 and TRBJ2-1, with 11 bases aligning to TRBD2. The CDR3 has 15 residues. Germline CDR1 is SGHVS and CDR2 is FNYEAQ. With 2 bases clipped from V and 10 bases from J, the junction kept 7 bases outside the gene matches. This chain's CDR3 is CASSLILAGVGEQFF. CDR3 in DNA: TGTGCCAGCAGCTTAATACTAGCGGGAGTAGGCGAGCAGTTCTTC.

V and J are TRBV6-1 and TRBJ2-5, with D possibly matching TRBD1 (5 bases). The end of the DNA is better explained by TRBJ2-7, so the J call may be wrong. CDR3 size: 14 residues. CDR1 MNHNS and CDR2 SASEGT come from the germline V gene. The CDR3 protein is CASSENGHLYEQYF. As DNA, the CDR3 is TGTGCCAGCAGTGAAAATGGACACCTCTACGAGCAGTACTTC.

This chain links TRBV12-3 or TRBV12-4 with TRBJ1-2; D call uncertain. CDR3 length: 14 amino acids. Trimming shortened V by 1 base and J by 5 bases, and 11 bases separated the two germline ends. CDR3: CASSLGPHDYGYTF. CDR3 sequence (DNA): TGTGCCAGCAGTTTAGGTCCACATGATTATGGCTACACCTTC.